A selection of T cell receptor beta chains follows, all from one sample in a study of vaccination and CD4 T cells after COVID-19. A single record per CDR3 protein comes from TCRdb applying MiXCR to the PCR reads. The sample has about 33,000 distinct CDR3 sequences, more than 35% seen once; the top ten hold 5% to 6.5%. The starting material was CD4+ T cells from blood, obtained about 7 months after SARS-CoV-2 vaccination. These receptors were collected from a human donor who had recovered from COVID-19. Both conserved end residues are part of each CDR3. The D gene is left open where the match is weak. Size tells how often a clone was seen (once, few, many) or the class of an expanded clone, and some rows leave it out.

>few|TRBJ1-1|TRBV20-1|NA
TGCAGTGCTAGAGTTTTTCTAGAGCTGAACACTGAAGCTTTCTTT
CSARVFLELNTEAFF
>NA|TRBJ2-7|TRBV29-1|TRBD1
TGCAGCGTCATGACAGGGGGCGGAGAGCAGTACTTC
CSVMTGGGEQYF
>NA|TRBJ1-1|TRBV5-1|TRBD1
TGCGCCAGCAGCTCCGACAGGGGCGAAGCTTTCTTT
CASSSDRGEAFF
>few|TRBJ1-3|TRBV15|NA
TGTGCCACCCGGACGTCAACCCTCTCTGGAAACACCATATATTTT
CATRTSTLSGNTIYF
>few|TRBJ2-1|TRBV15|TRBD1
TGTGCCACCAGCCGATTTGACAGGGAAGGTGAGCAGTTCTTC
CATSRFDREGEQFF
>few|TRBJ2-5|TRBV21-1|NA
TGTGCCAGCAGCAAAAGTGGGACCGGGACTAGCGGACAAGAGACCCAGTACTTC
CASSKSGTGTSGQETQYF
>NA|TRBJ2-7|TRBV27|NA
TGTGCCAGCAGTACTGGAAGCTTAGTCGAGCAGTACTTC
CASSTGSLVEQYF
>few|TRBJ2-7|TRBV7-9|TRBD2
TGTGCCAGCAGCGGCAGACTAGCGGACTCCTACGAGCAGTACTTC
CASSGRLADSYEQYF
>few|TRBJ2-3|TRBV20-1|TRBD2
TGCAGTGCTCGCCTAGCGGCGGCAGATACGCAGTATTTT
CSARLAAADTQYF
>few|TRBJ2-5|TRBV6-1|NA
TGTGCCAGCAGTCTAACGCGGGTGGAGACCCAGTACTTC
CASSLTRVETQYF
>NA|TRBJ2-3|TRBV25-1|TRBD2
TGTGCCAGCAGTGAATGGTTAGCGGGAGAAGGTTTTGGGGCAGATACGCAGTATTTT
CASSEWLAGEGFGADTQYF
>NA|TRBJ1-6|TRBV19|NA
TGTGCCAGTAGTATAAGTGGGAATTCACCCCTCCACTTT
CASSISGNSPLHF
>few|TRBJ1-6|TRBV27|NA
TGTGCCAGCAGTTTACTGACCCGGGCTGGAAATTCACCCCTCCACTTT
CASSLLTRAGNSPLHF
>NA|TRBJ2-2|TRBV27|NA
TGTGCCAGCAGTTACGGGGACACCGGGGAGCTGTTTTTT
CASSYGDTGELFF
>few|TRBJ2-3|TRBV2|NA
TGTGCCAGCAGTGAGGCCGCTTTGTATACGCAGTATTTT
CASSEAALYTQYF
>NA|TRBJ2-7|TRBV19|TRBD2
TGTGCCAGTAGCGCCGGGGGGGGTTTCTACGAGCAGTACTTC
CASSAGGGFYEQYF
>once|TRBJ1-2|TRBV5-1|NA
TGCGCCAGCAGCTTAGCGGGAGACTATGGCTACACCTTC
CASSLAGDYGYTF
>few|TRBJ2-7|TRBV27|TRBD2
TGTGCCAGCAGCGCAACTAGCGGGCCCTACGAGCAGTACTTC
CASSATSGPYEQYF
>NA|TRBJ2-7|TRBV7-9|TRBD2
TGTGCCAGCAGCGCCGGGAGGACTCTCTCCTACGAGCAGTACTTC
CASSAGRTLSYEQYF
>NA|TRBJ2-1|TRBV20-1|NA
TGCAGTGTTCGACTACCCCACGTGGAGCAGTTCTTC
CSVRLPHVEQFF
>NA|TRBJ2-7|TRBV7-9|NA
TGTGCCAGCAGCCTCCCCCGTTTTTACGAGCAGTACTTC
CASSLPRFYEQYF
>NA|TRBJ2-1|TRBV7-9|NA
TGTGCCAGCAGCACCACCGGCGGAGTATCTTCCTACAATGAGCAGTTCTTC
CASSTTGGVSSYNEQFF
>few|TRBJ2-5|TRBV18|NA
TGTGCCAGCTCACCACCGGGGACCAGACAAGAGACCCAGTACTTC
CASSPPGTRQETQYF
>few|TRBJ1-1|TRBV20-1|NA
TGCAGTGCTAGAGACCCAGGGGTCCAGGGTGGGGCTGAAGCTTTCTTT
CSARDPGVQGGAEAFF
>once|TRBJ2-7|TRBV6-2/TRBV6-3|TRBD1
TGTGCCAGCAGTGATCCGGGACAGAAAGACGAGCAGTACTTC
CASSDPGQKDEQYF
>few|TRBJ1-1|TRBV19|NA
TGTGCCAGTACCCATATATCACGACGGAGCGCCGGGGGAGCTTTCTTT
CASTHISRRSAGGAFF
>NA|TRBJ2-7|TRBV14|NA
TGTGCCAGCAGCCAAGCGAGCAGGGGCAGCCCCTACGAGCAGTACTTC
CASSQASRGSPYEQYF
>few|TRBJ2-3|TRBV20-1|TRBD2
TGCAGTGCCCTAACGGCGGGGGGGACAGATACGCAGTATTTT
CSALTAGGTDTQYF
>medium-sized|TRBJ2-3|TRBV6-1|TRBD1
TGTGCCAGCAGGACCCACAGGGGAAAGACAGATACGCAGTATTTT
CASRTHRGKTDTQYF
>few|TRBJ2-1|TRBV7-2|NA
TGTGCCAGCAGCTTAGACCCCAACAATGAGCAGTTCTTC
CASSLDPNNEQFF
>NA|TRBJ2-5|TRBV4-1|TRBD2
TGTGCCAGCAGCTTGGTGATGTCTAGCGGGAGCGGGAAGGAGACCCAGTACTTC
CASSLVMSSGSGKETQYF
>NA|TRBJ2-7|TRBV20-1|NA
TGCAGTGCTTCGCCGGGCTCGGGGGCTTACGGGCAGTACTTC
CSASPGSGAYGQYF
>NA|TRBJ2-7|TRBV29-1|NA
TGCAGCGTTATCCCCAGGGGTAGGAACGAGCAGTACTTC
CSVIPRGRNEQYF
>few|TRBJ2-3|TRBV15|TRBD1
TGTGCCACCAGCCCCCGGAGGGGACAGGGAACCAAAACAGATACGCAGTATTTT
CATSPRRGQGTKTDTQYF
>NA|TRBJ2-2|TRBV6-1|NA
TGTGCCAGCATTATACTAGCATATCACGGGGAGCTGTTTTTT
CASIILAYHGELFF
>few|TRBJ2-7|TRBV7-6|NA
TGTGCCAGCAGCCTACCCGACGGTTACGAGCAGTACTTC
CASSLPDGYEQYF
>few|TRBJ2-5|TRBV7-6|TRBD1
TGTGCCAGCAGCCCGGGACAGGGGGGAGAGACCCAGTACTTC
CASSPGQGGETQYF
>NA|TRBJ2-2|TRBV27|NA
TGTGCCAGCAGTAATTACCGGGAGCTGTTTTTT
CASSNYRELFF
>NA|TRBJ2-3|TRBV28|TRBD2
TGTGCCAGCAGTTTGTTTGCGGGAGGGCGGGGGACGAGCACAGATACGCAGTATTTT
CASSLFAGGRGTSTDTQYF
>NA|TRBJ2-5|TRBV20-1|TRBD2
TGCAGTGCGGGGCTAGCGGGACATAGAGAGACCCAGTACTTC
CSAGLAGHRETQYF
>few|TRBJ2-1|TRBV7-3|NA
TGTGCCAGCAGCCCCGACAGAACGTTGAATGAGCAGTTCTTC
CASSPDRTLNEQFF
>NA|TRBJ2-1|TRBV4-1|NA
TGCGCCAGCAGCCAAGATTACTACAATGAGCAGTTCTTC
CASSQDYYNEQFF
>NA|TRBJ2-6|TRBV28|TRBD2
TGTGCCAGCAGTACCTCCGGGGGGAGGTTCTCTGGGGCCAACGTCCTGACTTTC
CASSTSGGRFSGANVLTF
>NA|TRBJ1-1|TRBV27|TRBD1
TGTGTCAGCAGTTTCGGACAGGGTTTAACTGAAGCTTTCTTT
CVSSFGQGLTEAFF
>NA|TRBJ2-7|TRBV4-1|NA
TGCGCCAGCAGCCCGCAACCGGGGCGGCACGGCTACGAGCAGTACTTC
CASSPQPGRHGYEQYF
>NA|TRBJ2-1|TRBV6-5|NA
TGTGCCAGCAGTTACTACGCCCCGTGGGAGAGCTCCTACAATGAGCAGTTCTTC
CASSYYAPWESSYNEQFF
>few|TRBJ2-4|TRBV10-1|NA
TGCGTCACTCTCTTCATTCAGTACTTC
CVTLFIQYF
>NA|TRBJ2-7|TRBV28|NA
TGTGCCAGCAGCCCGACAGGCCCCTCGGCCTACGAGCAGTACTTC
CASSPTGPSAYEQYF
>NA|TRBJ2-7|TRBV19|NA
TGTGCCAGTAGTGGTTACAGCAAAACGCAGAAGGGGGAGCAGTACTTC
CASSGYSKTQKGEQYF
>NA|TRBJ1-2|TRBV12-3/TRBV12-4|NA
TGTGCCAGCAGCCTCGCGGGGGCCTATGGCTACACCTTC
CASSLAGAYGYTF
>NA|TRBJ2-7|TRBV20-1|NA
TGCGGGGCTTCGAGCTCCTACGAGCAGTACTTC
CGASSSYEQYF
>few|TRBJ2-1|TRBV7-2|NA
TGTGCCAGCAGCTTAGGACTGTTGTCGACCTCAAATGAGCAGTTCTTC
CASSLGLLSTSNEQFF
>NA|TRBJ2-2|TRBV28|NA
TGTGCCAGCAGTCCCCGCAGGGGCGGGAGCGGGGAGCTGTTTTTT
CASSPRRGGSGELFF
>NA|TRBJ2-5|TRBV7-2|NA
TGTGCCAGCAGGTCCCGGGCTAGGGGAGAGACCCAGTACTTC
CASRSRARGETQYF
>few|TRBJ2-1|TRBV20-1|TRBD2
TGCAGTGCCGCCCAACTAGCGGGAGGTTACAATGAGCAGTTCTTC
CSAAQLAGGYNEQFF
>NA|TRBJ1-2|TRBV12-3/TRBV12-4|NA
TGTGCCAGCAGTTTAGCGGAAGGGATTGGTGGCTACACCTTC
CASSLAEGIGGYTF
>NA|TRBJ2-2|TRBV7-3|NA
TGTGCCAGCAGCCCTGGCGAGCTAACCCACACCGGGGAGCTGTTTTTT
CASSPGELTHTGELFF
>NA|TRBJ2-3|TRBV7-2|NA
TGTGCCAGCAGCTTAGAGGCAGATACGCAGTATTTT
CASSLEADTQYF